The rows below give T cell receptor beta chains drawn from one sample of a study of Ad26.COV2.S vaccination and SARS-CoV-2 variants. Clones were read by immunoSEQ multiplex PCR, and TCRdb kept only the in-frame ones, dropping some. The sample includes about 320,000 clones, approximately 86% of them seen just once. The specimen comprised peripheral blood, sampled in a trial of Ad26.COV2.S vaccine versus placebo. Receptors originate from a person between 18 and 60 years old who received the Ad26.COV2.S COVID-19 vaccine or a placebo. Both conserved end residues are part of each CDR3. The order of the fields is D gene, J gene, V gene, clone size, CDR3 protein, CDR3 DNA. A D gene is named only where the DNA matches it firmly. Clone size is given for some rows only: seen once, a few or many times, or a class if the clone is expanded.

>NA|TRBJ1-1|TRBV6-1|once
CASSEVRRLGAFF
TGTGCCAGCAGTGAAGTGAGGAGGTTAGGAGCTTTCTTT
>NA|TRBJ1-2|TRBV27|few
CASSLFRGTVYGYTF
TGTGCCAGCAGCTTGTTTCGGGGCACTGTCTATGGCTACACCTTC
>NA|TRBJ1-1|TRBV21-1|few
CASSKGRGQGNTEAFF
TGTGCCAGCAGCAAAGGGAGGGGGCAGGGGAACACTGAAGCTTTCTTT
>TRBD1|TRBJ1-1|TRBV5-5|NA
CASSLQTGGTEAFF
TGTGCCAGCAGCCTACAGACAGGGGGCACTGAAGCTTTCTTT
>TRBD1|TRBJ2-7|TRBV9|NA
CASSPYTGTGLSYEQYF
TGTGCCAGCAGCCCCTACACCGGGACAGGGCTCTCCTACGAGCAGTACTTC
>NA|TRBJ2-5|TRBV7-8|NA
CASSARLFVGGDDQETQYF
TGTGCCAGCAGCGCCCGATTGTTTGTGGGCGGGGACGACCAAGAGACCCAGTACTTC
>NA|TRBJ1-2|TRBV6-5|NA
CASSPQDSDGYTF
TGTGCCAGCTCCCCCCAGGACAGCGATGGCTACACCTTC
>NA|TRBJ2-2|TRBV19|NA
CASSTGMGTGELFF
TGTGCCAGTAGTACAGGGATGGGCACCGGGGAGCTGTTTTTT
>NA|TRBJ1-3|TRBV5-6|NA
CASSLAGAGDTGNTIYF
TGTGCCAGCAGCTTGGCCGGGGCAGGGGATACGGGAAACACCATATATTTT
>TRBD1|TRBJ1-2|TRBV15|NA
CATSRDRTGKNYGYTF
TGTGCCACCAGCAGAGACCGGACAGGAAAGAACTATGGCTACACCTTC
>NA|TRBJ1-2|TRBV13|NA
CASSSSLDPSGYTF
TGTGCCAGCAGCTCCTCACTGGACCCCTCTGGCTACACCTTC
>TRBD2|TRBJ2-7|TRBV5-1|NA
CASSSGLADGYEQYF
TGCGCCAGCAGCTCGGGACTAGCGGATGGCTACGAGCAGTACTTC
>TRBD1|TRBJ1-4|TRBV12-3/TRBV12-4|NA
CASSQGAREKLFF
TGTGCCAGCAGCCAGGGGGCGCGTGAAAAACTGTTTTTT
>TRBD1|TRBJ2-5|TRBV4-1|once
CASSRRHPDRDGETQYF
TGCGCCAGCAGCCGCCGTCATCCGGACAGGGACGGAGAGACCCAGTACTTC
>NA|TRBJ2-4|TRBV19|NA
CASKRADKNIQYF
TGTGCCAGTAAGAGGGCTGACAAAAACATTCAGTACTTC
>TRBD1|TRBJ2-2|TRBV2|NA
CASSDGDRNTGELFF
TGTGCCAGCAGTGATGGGGACAGAAACACCGGGGAGCTGTTTTTT
>NA|TRBJ2-7|TRBV6-5|once
CATSSRLVYEQYF
TGTGCCACCTCTTCACGTCTGGTCTACGAGCAGTACTTC
>TRBD1|TRBJ2-2|TRBV7-9|NA
CASSSTNTPDRGLTGELFF
TGTGCCAGCAGCTCAACAAATACCCCGGACAGGGGGCTTACCGGGGAGCTGTTTTTT
>TRBD1|TRBJ1-1|TRBV19|NA
CASSTKGTVKTEAFF
TGTGCCAGTAGTACAAAAGGGACAGTAAAGACTGAAGCTTTCTTT
>TRBD1|TRBJ1-2|TRBV19|NA
CASTPDRGLSNGYTF
TGTGCCAGTACCCCGGACAGGGGGCTTAGCAATGGCTACACCTTC
>NA|TRBJ1-1|TRBV29-1|NA
CSAHEGGVNTEAFF
TGCAGCGCCCACGAGGGTGGTGTGAACACTGAAGCTTTCTTT
>TRBD1|TRBJ1-2|TRBV19|NA
CASSAGTGVSGYTF
TGTGCCAGTAGTGCCGGGACAGGGGTAAGCGGCTACACCTTC
>TRBD2|TRBJ2-2|TRBV28|NA
CASSLYGGTNTGELFF
TGTGCCAGCAGTTTATACGGGGGGACGAACACCGGGGAGCTGTTTTTT
>NA|TRBJ1-2|TRBV19|NA
CASSIRDNYGYTF
TGTGCCAGTAGTATTCGGGATAACTATGGCTACACCTTC
>NA|TRBJ2-7|TRBV5-1|once
CASSLVAGSSEQYF
TGCGCCAGCAGCTTGGTGGCGGGGTCGTCCGAGCAGTACTTC
>NA|TRBJ1-1|TRBV6-5|NA
CASSSARTEAFF
TGTGCCAGCAGTTCCGCCCGCACTGAAGCTTTCTTT
>TRBD1|TRBJ1-6|TRBV4-2|NA
CASSQEDREDSPLHF
TGTGCCAGCAGCCAAGAGGACAGGGAGGATTCACCCCTCCACTTT
>NA|TRBJ2-3|TRBV3-1/TRBV3-2|NA
CASSSRPLSADTQYF
TGTGCCAGCAGCTCTCGCCCCCTTAGCGCAGATACGCAGTATTTT
>NA|TRBJ2-7|TRBV4-1|NA
CASSRGHLPPYEQYF
TGCGCCAGCAGCCGAGGACACCTACCCCCCTACGAGCAGTACTTC
>NA|TRBJ1-5|TRBV19|NA
CASSIGQVYNQPQHF
TGTGCCAGTAGTATAGGCCAGGTTTACAATCAGCCCCAGCATTTT
>NA|TRBJ2-3|TRBV28|NA
CASSFEGPTDTQYF
TGTGCCAGCAGTTTCGAGGGACCCACAGATACGCAGTATTTT
>NA|TRBJ1-1|TRBV5-1|NA
CASSSGATLNTEAFF
TGCGCCAGCAGCTCGGGAGCAACACTGAACACTGAAGCTTTCTTT
>TRBD2|TRBJ2-1|TRBV9|few
CASSARLAGLSNEQFF
TGTGCCAGCAGCGCCCGACTAGCGGGGTTGTCCAATGAGCAGTTCTTC
>TRBD1|TRBJ1-2|TRBV28|NA
CASSESPWTGNYGYTF
TGTGCCAGCAGTGAATCTCCGTGGACAGGGAACTATGGCTACACCTTC
>TRBD2|TRBJ2-5|TRBV20-1|NA
CSASRGEETQYF
TGCAGTGCTAGTCGGGGGGAGGAGACCCAGTACTTC
>NA|TRBJ1-3|TRBV15|NA
CATSRAGRRNTIYF
TGTGCCACCAGCAGAGCGGGACGCAGGAACACCATATATTTT
>NA|TRBJ2-5|TRBV11-2|NA
CASSRLGTLQETQYF
TGTGCCAGCAGCCGGTTGGGGACACTACAAGAGACCCAGTACTTC
>NA|TRBJ2-7|TRBV25-1|NA
CASKEGSGEQYF
TGTGCCAGCAAGGAAGGGTCCGGGGAGCAGTACTTC
>NA|TRBJ2-6|TRBV28|NA
CASMSLSSGANVLTF
TGTGCCAGCATGTCCTTGAGCTCTGGGGCCAACGTCCTGACTTTC
>TRBD1|TRBJ2-5|TRBV28|NA
CASSSPPGQIHQETQYF
TGTGCCAGCAGTTCTCCGCCGGGACAGATACACCAAGAGACCCAGTACTTC
>TRBD2|TRBJ2-5|TRBV11-2|NA
CASSLGNSGGVFETQYF
TGTGCCAGCAGCTTAGGGAATAGCGGGGGGGTTTTTGAGACCCAGTACTTC
>NA|TRBJ1-1|TRBV19|few
CASTFRGPGQIAMNTEAFF
TGTGCCAGTACATTTCGGGGCCCGGGCCAGATTGCAATGAACACTGAAGCTTTCTTT
>NA|TRBJ1-2|TRBV4-1|NA
CASSQPQEVGGYTF
TGCGCCAGCAGCCAACCCCAAGAGGTTGGGGGCTACACCTTC
>NA|TRBJ2-5|TRBV5-1|NA
CASSLEWGQETQYF
TGCGCCAGCAGCTTAGAGTGGGGACAAGAGACCCAGTACTTC
>TRBD1|TRBJ1-1|TRBV28|NA
CASQYRGSGNTEAFF
TGTGCCAGCCAGTACAGGGGTAGTGGGAACACTGAAGCTTTCTTT
>TRBD1|TRBJ1-1|TRBV2|NA
CASRLTDRGTEAFF
TGTGCCAGCAGATTAACGGACAGGGGAACTGAAGCTTTCTTT
>NA|TRBJ2-1|TRBV11-3|NA
CASSETPTSSSYNEQFF
TGTGCCAGCAGCGAAACCCCCACTTCTAGCTCCTACAATGAGCAGTTCTTC
>NA|TRBJ1-1|TRBV18|NA
CASSPPQRHEAFF
TGTGCCAGCTCCCCGCCCCAAAGACATGAGGCTTTCTTT
>NA|TRBJ2-2|TRBV7-2|NA
CASSLDRPNTGELFF
TGTGCCAGCAGCTTAGACAGGCCGAACACCGGGGAGCTGTTTTTT